The source of this TCR beta chain is a study of technical replicates of blood from a handful of donors. Measured with immunoSEQ multiplex PCR; TCRdb has only the in-frame clones, and not every one. This sample has 75,000 to 100,000 clones, with roughly 96% found just once. Germline CDR1 is LNHDA and CDR2 is SQIVND (reference sequence). The ends lost 6 bases at V and 0 bases at J; junction bases unmatched: 10. The CDR3 has 17 amino acids. This clonotype was sampled from a human donor in good health. The sequenced sample consisted of T cells isolated from PBMCs. This chain connects TRBV19 to TRBJ1-3, with TRBD1 matching over 8 bases. The CDR3 DNA follows: TGTGCCAGTAGCGAGACAGGGGCCAGAACCTCTGGAAACACCATATATTTT. Residues: CASSETGARTSGNTIYF.